Presented here are 9 T cell receptor beta chains from one specimen sequenced in a study of molecular identifiers for immune sequencing clone quantification. TCRdb recomputed calls from the PCR reads with MiXCR, one row per CDR3 protein. This table holds around 300,000 distinct CDR3 sequences, 24% found once. The source material was naive CD8+ T cells from blood, with Jurkat cell RNA spiked in. The subset was: FACS-sorted CD8+CD4-CCR7+CD45RA+ naive T cells. These TCRs come from a human donor in good health. Some libraries in this study had Jurkat cell RNA spiked in.

Ten or more counts support this clonotype. The chain couples TRBV6-5 to TRBJ2-3; possibly TRBD2 for D (5 bases). The CDR3 runs to 12 residues. The V gene lost 6 bases and the J gene lost 6 bases, with 10 bases spanning the gap. CDR1 and CDR2 (germline): MNHEY, SVGAGI. For the CDR3, the DNA is TGTGCCAGCAGCCACAGAGGGGATACGCAGTATTTT. Translation: CASSHRGDTQYF.

As to this clonotype: This sequence may be a read error, since a much larger clone differs from it by one base. This CDR3 is missing its conserved last phenylalanine or tryptophan, likely due to a read error. The DNA is left out, because the CDR3 cannot be placed on it with certainty; the CDR3 is given as TCRdb lists it. The chain combines TRBV7-2 with TRBJ1-6; TRBD1, as called in the table, went unchecked against the DNA. The germline gives CDR1 SGHTA, CDR2 FQGNSA. The length of the CDR3 is 14 amino acids, counting both ends. CDR3 sequence: CASSLAKQTGAVHS.

In regard to this clonotype: Being one base from a much bigger clone, this may be a read error. The chain has TRBV4-3 and TRBJ2-7, with D perhaps matching TRBD1 (6 bases). The CDR3 covers 14 residues. CDR1 LGHNA and CDR2 YSLEER come from the germline V gene. The CDR3 DNA reads TGCACCAGCAGCCAAGGACAGTACTCCTACGAGCAGTACTTC. Translation: CTSSQGQYSYEQYF.

The table lists this clonotype with many counts. The chain carries TRBV29-1 and TRBJ2-1, with TRBD2 as a possible D gene (6 bases). Trimming shortened V by 1 base and J by 2 bases, and 12 bases separated the two germline ends. Per the germline V gene, CDR1 is SQVTM and CDR2 is ANQGSEA. The CDR3 consists of 15 residues. The CDR3 bases are TGCAGCGTTGAAGTAAGTCTAGCGACCTACAATGAGCAGTTCTTC. It codes for CSVEVSLATYNEQFF.

With respect to this clonotype: It is likely a read error, because the conserved phenylalanine at the end of the CDR3 is missing. This sequence joins TRBV4-3 and TRBJ1-1; D unresolved. The length of the CDR3 is 15 residues. The V end lost 1 base, the J end lost 1 base, and 10 bases lay between the germline ends. In germline, CDR1 is LGHNA, CDR2 YSLEER. CDR3 protein: CASSQVPQANTEAFL. CDR3 nucleotides: TGCGCCAGCAGCCAAGTTCCCCAGGCGAACACTGAAGCTTTCTTA.

This clonotype was seen at least ten times. This chain joins TRBV7-9 and TRBJ2-1; 9 bases align to TRBD2. The CDR3 spans 16 residues. Unmatched junction bases numbered 11, after V lost 4 bases and J lost 7 bases. CDR1 and CDR2 (germline): SEHNR, FQNEAQ (reference sequence). The CDR3 reads CASSSPLLAGRNEQFF. The DNA for the CDR3 is TGTGCCAGCAGCTCGCCACTCCTAGCGGGAAGGAATGAGCAGTTCTTC.

The CDR3 coding sequence is TGCGCCAGCAGCCAAGGAGGGGGGGTCAATCAGCCCCAGCATTTT. It specifies CASSQGGGVNQPQHF. The rearrangement uses TRBV4-1 and TRBJ1-5; tentative D call: TRBD1 (6 bases). CDR1 and CDR2 (germline): MGHRA, YSYEKL. Trimming stripped 1 base from V and 3 bases from J, with 10 bases between. The CDR3 has 15 amino acids.

CDR3 sequence reads: CASSQDRYYNEQFF. CDR3 nucleotide sequence: TGCGCCAGCAGCCAAGACAGGTACTACAATGAGCAGTTCTTC. J is TRBJ2-1 and V is TRBV4-3; D is uncertain. The germline gives CDR1 LGHNA, CDR2 YSLEER. The CDR3 runs 14 residues. Trimming cost V 0 bases and J 3 bases, with 6 bases left between them.

This clonotype has ten or more counts. This rearrangement joins TRBV7-9 to TRBJ2-1; no firm D call. Trimming stripped 1 base from V and 6 bases from J, with 10 bases between. From germline, CDR1 is SEHNR and CDR2 FQNEAQ (reference sequence). The CDR3 totals 14 residues. CDR3 in amino acids: CASSLGGTSNEQFF. CDR3 nucleotide sequence: TGTGCCAGCAGCTTAGGAGGCACCTCCAATGAGCAGTTCTTC.